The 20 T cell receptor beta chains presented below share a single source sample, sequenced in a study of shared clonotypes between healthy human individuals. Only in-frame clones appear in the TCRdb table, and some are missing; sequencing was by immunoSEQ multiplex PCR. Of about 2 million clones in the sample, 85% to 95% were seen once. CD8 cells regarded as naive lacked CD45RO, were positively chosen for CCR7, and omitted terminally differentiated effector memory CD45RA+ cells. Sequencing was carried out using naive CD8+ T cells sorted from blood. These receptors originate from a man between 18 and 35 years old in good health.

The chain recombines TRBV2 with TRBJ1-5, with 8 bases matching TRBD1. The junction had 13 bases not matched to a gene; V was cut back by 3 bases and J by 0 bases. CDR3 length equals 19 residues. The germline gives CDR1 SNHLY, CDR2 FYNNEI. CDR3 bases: TGTGCCAGCAGTGATGACCCGACAGGGGAATCGTATAGCAATCAGCCCCAGCATTTT. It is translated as CASSDDPTGESYSNQPQHF.

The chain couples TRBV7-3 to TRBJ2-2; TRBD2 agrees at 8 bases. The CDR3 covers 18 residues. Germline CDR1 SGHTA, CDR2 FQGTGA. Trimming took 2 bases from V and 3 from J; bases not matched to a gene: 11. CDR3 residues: CASSLVGLASGDTGELFF. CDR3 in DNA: TGTGCCAGCAGCTTAGTCGGACTAGCTTCGGGGGACACCGGGGAGCTGTTTTTT.

The CDR3 here is CASSLLGDREHGYTF. CDR3 DNA: TGTGCCAGCAGTTTATTAGGGGACAGGGAACATGGCTACACCTTC. The chain recombines TRBV27 with TRBJ1-2; 9 nucleotides agree with TRBD1. This CDR3 is built from 15 residues. Per the germline V gene, CDR1 is MNHEY and CDR2 is SMNVEV (reference sequence). V dropped 1 base and J dropped 6; count of bases not matched to a gene: 6.

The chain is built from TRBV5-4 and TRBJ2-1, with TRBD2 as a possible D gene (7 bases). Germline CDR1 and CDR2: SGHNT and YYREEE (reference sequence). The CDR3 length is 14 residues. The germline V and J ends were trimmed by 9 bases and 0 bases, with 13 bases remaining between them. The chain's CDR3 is CATRGGGSYNEQFF. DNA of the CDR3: TGTGCCACGCGCGGGGGCGGCTCCTACAATGAGCAGTTCTTC.

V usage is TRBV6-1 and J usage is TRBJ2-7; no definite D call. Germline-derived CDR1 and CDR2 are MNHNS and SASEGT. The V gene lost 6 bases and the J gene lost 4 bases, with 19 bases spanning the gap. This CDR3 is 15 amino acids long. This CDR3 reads CASSPRVSPDYEQYF. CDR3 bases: TGTGCCAGCAGCCCTCGGGTTTCACCTGATTACGAGCAGTACTTC.

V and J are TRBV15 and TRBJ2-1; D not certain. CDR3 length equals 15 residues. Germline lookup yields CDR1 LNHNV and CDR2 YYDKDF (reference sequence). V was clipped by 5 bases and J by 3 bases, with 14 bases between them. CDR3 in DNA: TGTGCCACCAGCGACGTAGGTCAGCACTACAATGAGCAGTTCTTC. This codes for CATSDVGQHYNEQFF.

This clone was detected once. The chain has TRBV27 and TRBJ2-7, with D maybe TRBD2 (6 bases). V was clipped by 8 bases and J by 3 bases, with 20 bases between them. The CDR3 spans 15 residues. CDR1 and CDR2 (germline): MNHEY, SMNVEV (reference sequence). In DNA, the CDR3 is TGTGCCAGCGCTCCGGGCCCGGCGGGATTCTACGAGCAGTACTTC. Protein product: CASAPGPAGFYEQYF.

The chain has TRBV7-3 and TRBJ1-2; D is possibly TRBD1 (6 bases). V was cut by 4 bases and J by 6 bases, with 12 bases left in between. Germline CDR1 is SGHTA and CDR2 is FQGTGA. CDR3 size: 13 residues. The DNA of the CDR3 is TGTGCCAGCAGCTCGCGAGGGGGGAATGGCTACACCTTC. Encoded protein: CASSSRGGNGYTF.

The CDR3 DNA sequence: TGTGCCAGCAGTTTGTTTAGCGGGCGGGGGACCCAGTACTTC. Its protein is CASSLFSGRGTQYF. V and J are TRBV28 and TRBJ2-5, with 7 bases fitting TRBD2. V shed 3 bases, J shed 7 bases, and the junction held 8 bases outside the gene matches. The CDR3 is 14 amino acids. Germline V gene sequence: CDR1 MDHEN, CDR2 SYDVKM.

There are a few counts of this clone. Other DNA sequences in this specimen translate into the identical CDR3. CDR3 DNA: TGTGCCAGCAGCGTAGACGGGGGCGCAGATACGCAGTATTTT. Amino acids: CASSVDGGADTQYF. This chain links TRBV9 with TRBJ2-3; D is possibly TRBD1 or TRBD2 (6 bases each). Germline assignment: CDR1 SGDLS and CDR2 YYNGEE. V lost 0 bases, J lost 4 bases, and 9 bases lay in between. The CDR3 has 14 amino acids.

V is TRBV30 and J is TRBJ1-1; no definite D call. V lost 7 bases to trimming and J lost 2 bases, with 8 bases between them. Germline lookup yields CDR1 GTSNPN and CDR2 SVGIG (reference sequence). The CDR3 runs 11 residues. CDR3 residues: CALGPNTEAFF. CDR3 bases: TGTGCCTTAGGACCTAACACTGAAGCTTTCTTT.

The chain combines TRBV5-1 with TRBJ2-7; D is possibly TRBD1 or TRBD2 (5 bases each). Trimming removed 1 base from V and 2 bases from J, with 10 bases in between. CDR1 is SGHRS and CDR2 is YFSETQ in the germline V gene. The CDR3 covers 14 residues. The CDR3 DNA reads TGCGCCAGCAGCTTGTGGGACGGAGCCTACGAGCAGTACTTC. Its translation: CASSLWDGAYEQYF.

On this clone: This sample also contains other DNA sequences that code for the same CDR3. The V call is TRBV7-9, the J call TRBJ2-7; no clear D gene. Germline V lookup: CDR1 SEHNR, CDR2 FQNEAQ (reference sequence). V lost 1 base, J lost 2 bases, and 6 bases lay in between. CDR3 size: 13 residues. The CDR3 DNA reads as TGTGCCAGCAGCTTAGGGGGAACCTACGAGCAGTACTTC. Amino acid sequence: CASSLGGTYEQYF.

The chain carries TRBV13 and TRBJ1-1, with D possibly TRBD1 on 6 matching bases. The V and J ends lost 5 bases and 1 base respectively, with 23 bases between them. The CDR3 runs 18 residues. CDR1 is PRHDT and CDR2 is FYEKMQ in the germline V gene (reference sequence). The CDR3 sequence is CASSPNRWGGGSNTEAFF. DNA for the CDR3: TGTGCCAGCAGCCCTAACAGATGGGGGGGCGGATCGAACACTGAAGCTTTCTTT. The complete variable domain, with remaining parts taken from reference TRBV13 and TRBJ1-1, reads AAGVIQSPRHLIKEKRETATLKCYPIPRHDTVYWYQQGPGQDPQFLISFYEKMQSDKGSIPDRFSAQQFSDYHSELNMSSLELGDSALYFCASSPNRWGGGSNTEAFFGQGTRLTVV.

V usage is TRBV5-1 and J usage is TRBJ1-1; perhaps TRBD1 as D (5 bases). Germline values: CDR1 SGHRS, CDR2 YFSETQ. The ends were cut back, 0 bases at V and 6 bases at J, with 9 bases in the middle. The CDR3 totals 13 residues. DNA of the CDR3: TGCGCCAGCAGCTTGGAGGGGAGCCCTGAAGCTTTCTTT. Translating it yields CASSLEGSPEAFF. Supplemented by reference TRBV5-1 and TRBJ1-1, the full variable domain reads KAGVTQTPRYLIKTRGQQVTLSCSPISGHRSVSWYQQTPGQGLQFLFEYFSETQRNKGNFPGRFSGRQFSNSRSEMNVSTLELGDSALYLCASSLEGSPEAFFGQGTRLTVV.

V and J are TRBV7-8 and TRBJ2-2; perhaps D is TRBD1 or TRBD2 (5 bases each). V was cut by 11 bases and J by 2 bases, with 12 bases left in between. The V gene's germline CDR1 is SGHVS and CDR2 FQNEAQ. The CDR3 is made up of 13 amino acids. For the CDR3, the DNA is TGTGCCGGGGCTCCGGGAAACACCGGGGAGCTGTTTTTT. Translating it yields CAGAPGNTGELFF.

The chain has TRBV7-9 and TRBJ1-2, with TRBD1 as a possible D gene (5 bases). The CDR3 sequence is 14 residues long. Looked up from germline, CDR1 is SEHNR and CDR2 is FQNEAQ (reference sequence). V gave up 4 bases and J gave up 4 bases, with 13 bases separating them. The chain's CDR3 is CASSSVTALYGYTF. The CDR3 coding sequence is TGTGCCAGCAGCTCAGTGACAGCTCTCTATGGCTACACCTTC.

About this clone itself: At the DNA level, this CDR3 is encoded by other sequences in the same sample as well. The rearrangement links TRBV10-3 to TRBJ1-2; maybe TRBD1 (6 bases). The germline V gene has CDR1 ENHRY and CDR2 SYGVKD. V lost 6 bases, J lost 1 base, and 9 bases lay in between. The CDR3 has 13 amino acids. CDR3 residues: CAISEDSNYGYTF. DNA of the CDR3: TGTGCCATCAGCGAGGACAGTAACTATGGCTACACCTTC.

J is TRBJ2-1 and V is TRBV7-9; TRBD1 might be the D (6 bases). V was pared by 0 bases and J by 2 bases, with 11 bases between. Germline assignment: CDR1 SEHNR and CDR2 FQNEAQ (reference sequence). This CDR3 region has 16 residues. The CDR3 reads CASSLAKGQAYNEQFF. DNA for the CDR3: TGTGCCAGCAGCTTAGCAAAGGGACAAGCCTACAATGAGCAGTTCTTC.

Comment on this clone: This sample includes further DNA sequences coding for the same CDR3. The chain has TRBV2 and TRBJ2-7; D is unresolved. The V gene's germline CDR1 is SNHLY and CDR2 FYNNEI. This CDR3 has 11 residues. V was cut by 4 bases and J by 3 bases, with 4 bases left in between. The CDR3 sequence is CASSGGYEQYF. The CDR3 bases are TGTGCCAGCAGTGGCGGCTACGAGCAGTACTTC. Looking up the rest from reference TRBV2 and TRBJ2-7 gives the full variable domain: EPEVTQTPSHQVTQMGQEVILRCVPISNHLYFYWYRQILGQKVEFLVSFYNNEISEKSEIFDDQFSVERPDGSNFTLKIRSTKLEDSAMYFCASSGGYEQYFGPGTRLTVT.